What follows are 25 T cell receptor beta chains derived from one specimen sequenced in a study of radiotherapy plus CTLA-4 blockade in lung cancer. The method was immunoSEQ multiplex PCR; TCRdb's version includes in-frame clones alone and lacks a portion of them. The sample carries tens of thousands of clones, approximately 84% recorded once. The specimen was peripheral blood, collected from a patient treated with radiotherapy plus ipilimumab. These receptor sequences come from a human donor with non-small cell lung cancer who had a partial response to radiotherapy plus ipilimumab.

The J gene is TRBJ2-1, the V gene TRBV28, with D tentatively TRBD2 (6 bases). Trimming removed 5 bases from V and 0 bases from J, with 14 bases in between. Looked up from germline, CDR1 is MDHEN and CDR2 is SYDVKM. The CDR3 covers 16 residues. The CDR3 DNA follows: TGTGCCAGCAGTACCACTAGCCCGAGCTCCTACAATGAGCAGTTCTTC. This sequence encodes CASSTTSPSSYNEQFF.

This chain uses TRBV11-1 with TRBJ2-3, with 14 bases that match TRBD2. CDR1 is SGHAT and CDR2 is FQDESV in the germline V gene (reference sequence). The junction had 10 bases not matched to a gene; V was cut back by 5 bases and J by 9 bases. The CDR3 totals 16 residues. This chain's CDR3 is CASSITGTSGRGTQYF. The CDR3, as DNA: TGTGCCAGCAGCATTACCGGGACTAGCGGGAGAGGGACGCAGTATTTT.

This chain joins TRBV7-9 and TRBJ2-5, with D tentatively TRBD2 (5 bases). The ends were cut back, 0 bases at V and 6 bases at J, with 17 bases in the middle. This CDR3 region has 16 residues. Germline CDR1 SEHNR, CDR2 FQNEAQ (reference sequence). CDR3 nucleotide sequence: TGTGCCAGCAGCTTAGCGAGAGGGCCCCTTGGAAAGACCCAGTACTTC. Its translation: CASSLARGPLGKTQYF.

The chain uses TRBV2 and TRBJ2-3; no reliable D call. The germline V gene encodes CDR1 SNHLY and CDR2 FYNNEI. V was pared by 9 bases and J by 2 bases, with 6 bases between. This CDR3 spans 11 amino acids. The DNA for the CDR3 is TGTGCCAGTACTTACACAGATACGCAGTATTTT. Protein product: CASTYTDTQYF.

This clone was observed once. The J gene is TRBJ1-5, the V gene TRBV19; a possible D gene is TRBD1 (5 bases). Germline lookup yields CDR1 LNHDA and CDR2 SQIVND (reference sequence). CDR3 length: 16 residues. Trimming pared 7 bases from V and 4 bases from J, leaving 20 bases between. The CDR3 DNA follows: TGTGCCAGTAACCAGCGGACGGGGGGTAGGAATCAGCCCCAGCATTTT. Protein: CASNQRTGGRNQPQHF.

The gene calls are TRBV5-1 and TRBJ2-1, with 11 bases that match TRBD2. V was clipped by 4 bases and J by 4 bases; unmatched bases: 10. The length of the CDR3 is 17 residues. Germline lookup yields CDR1 SGHRS and CDR2 YFSETQ. The chain's CDR3 is CASSRSSGTSGYNEQFF. The CDR3 DNA sequence: TGCGCCAGCAGCCGATCCTCCGGGACTAGCGGATACAATGAGCAGTTCTTC.

The chain recombines TRBV28 with TRBJ2-7; 8 bases line up with TRBD1. With V trimmed by 5 bases and J by 0 bases, 12 bases remained unmatched. CDR1 is MDHEN and CDR2 is SYDVKM in the germline V gene. The CDR3 has 17 amino acids. CDR3 residues: CASSPLQGAESSYEQYF. CDR3 DNA sequence: TGTGCCAGCAGTCCCCTTCAGGGGGCGGAAAGCTCCTACGAGCAGTACTTC.

This chain links TRBV7-6 with TRBJ2-7; 7 bases align to TRBD2. This CDR3 region has 13 residues. V shed 5 bases and J 5 bases; nucleotides not matched to a gene: 6. The germline V gene has CDR1 SGHVS and CDR2 FNYEAQ. The DNA for the CDR3 is TGTGCCAGCAGCACGACTAGCAGGAACGAGCAGTACTTC. As protein: CASSTTSRNEQYF.

CDR3 sequence reads: CASSSGLNNEQFF. The CDR3 bases are TGTGCCAGCAGCTCCGGACTGAACAATGAGCAGTTCTTC. The chain is built from TRBV7-9 and TRBJ2-1, with a weak D call TRBD2 (5 bases). The V gene's germline CDR1 is SEHNR and CDR2 FQNEAQ (reference sequence). Deletions cut 4 bases from V and 5 bases from J, with 9 bases between. This CDR3 comprises 13 residues. Filled out from reference TRBV7-9 and TRBJ2-1, the complete variable domain reads DTGVSQNPRHKITKRGQNVTFRCDPISEHNRLYWYRQTLGQGPEFLTYFQNEAQLEKSRLLSDRFSAERPKGSFSTLEIQRTEQGDSAMYLCASSSGLNNEQFFGPGTRLTVL.

The count of this clone is one. The rearrangement links TRBV5-1 to TRBJ2-7, with 7 bases aligning to TRBD1. V lost 1 base, J lost 6 bases, and 7 bases stayed unmatched. The CDR3 is made up of 14 amino acids. Germline CDR1 reads SGHRS; CDR2 reads YFSETQ. In DNA form, the CDR3 reads TGCGCCAGCAGCTTGCATGACAGGGTGGTCGAGCAGTACTTC. Protein sequence: CASSLHDRVVEQYF.

This chain links TRBV19 with TRBJ2-7; possibly TRBD2 for D (6 bases). This CDR3 is 17 amino acids long. Germline V gene sequence: CDR1 LNHDA, CDR2 SQIVND (reference sequence). V lost 4 bases and J 4 bases, leaving 23 bases between the germline ends. The CDR3 bases are TGTGCCAGTAGTACTTCCCTGGACAACCGGGGGTGGTACGAGCAGTACTTC. It encodes CASSTSLDNRGWYEQYF.

Written as DNA, the CDR3 is TGTGCCAGCAGTCCTAGGACGGACTATAATGAAAAACTGTTTTTT. The encoded protein is CASSPRTDYNEKLFF. This chain connects TRBV6-1 to TRBJ1-4; D uncertain. The V and J ends lost 5 bases and 4 bases respectively, with 14 bases between them. CDR3 length: 15 residues. Germline V gene data show CDR1 as MNHNS and CDR2 as SASEGT.

The chain employs TRBV6-1 and TRBJ2-1, with D possibly being TRBD2 (5 bases). This CDR3 comprises 15 residues. Germline CDR1 reads MNHNS; CDR2 reads SASEGT. Trimming left V 6 bases short and J 4 bases short, with 16 bases between. The CDR3 sequence: CASSPGGSAYNEQFF. The CDR3 nucleotides are TGTGCCAGCAGCCCCGGAGGTAGCGCTTACAATGAGCAGTTCTTC.

The chain is built from TRBV19 and TRBJ2-1, with a weak D call TRBD1 (6 bases). CDR3 size: 12 residues. The ends were cut back, 1 base at V and 10 bases at J, with 8 bases in the middle. The germline V gene encodes CDR1 LNHDA and CDR2 SQIVND (reference sequence). CDR3 loop: CASSIVTGEQFF. CDR3 bases: TGTGCCAGTAGTATAGTCACAGGGGAGCAGTTCTTC.

The chain is built from TRBV28 and TRBJ2-3; TRBD2 aligns across 7 bases. V shed 5 bases, J shed 1 base, and the junction held 6 bases outside the gene matches. CDR3 length: 15 residues. Germline CDR1 reads MDHEN; CDR2 reads SYDVKM. The CDR3 bases are TGTGCCAGCAGTGTAGGACTAGGTGGCACAGATACGCAGTATTTT. Protein product: CASSVGLGGTDTQYF.

The rearrangement links TRBV11-2 to TRBJ2-2; 9 bases agree with TRBD1. The length of the CDR3 is 16 residues. CDR1 and CDR2 (germline): SGHAT, FQNNGV. Trimming removed 5 bases from V and 3 bases from J; junction bases left unmatched: 7. The CDR3 nucleotides are TGTGCCAGCAGCCCCCCAGGACAGGGGTACACCGGGGAGCTGTTTTTT. Translation: CASSPPGQGYTGELFF.

In its sample, this clone was seen once. V is TRBV10-3 and J is TRBJ2-3; 10 nucleotides align to TRBD2. Germline CDR1 reads ENHRY; CDR2 reads SYGVKD. This CDR3 has 17 amino acids. The V segment lost 7 bases and the J segment 2 bases; nucleotides outside the gene matches: 12. CDR3: CAITAGGPSIYTDTQYF. The CDR3, as DNA: TGTGCCATCACAGCGGGAGGGCCCTCAATATACACAGATACGCAGTATTTT.

The chain links TRBV15 to TRBJ1-3; D call uncertain. Trimming took off 3 bases at V and 3 bases at J, with 18 bases between the two ends. Germline V CDR1 and CDR2: LNHNV, YYDKDF (reference sequence). The CDR3 consists of 17 residues. CDR3 sequence: CATSRNSWTLGGNTIYF. The CDR3 DNA reads as TGTGCCACCAGCAGGAATAGTTGGACTTTGGGTGGAAACACCATATATTTT.

The J gene is TRBJ2-5, the V gene TRBV15; 10 bases agree with TRBD2. The CDR3 totals 18 residues. Germline V gene lookup returns CDR1 LNHNV and CDR2 YYDKDF (reference sequence). The J segment lost 6 bases and the V segment lost 0 bases, leaving 13 bases of the junction unmatched. CDR3 in DNA: TGTGCCACCAGCAGAGATGGGGGGTCTAGCGGGAGCTTAAAGACCCAGTACTTC. Encoded protein: CATSRDGGSSGSLKTQYF.

The chain carries TRBV28 and TRBJ1-4; no definite D call. The germline CDR1 and CDR2 sequences are MDHEN and SYDVKM. Trimming removed 6 bases from V and 8 bases from J, with 13 bases in between. This CDR3 contains 13 residues. The CDR3 loop is CASRTTAGEKLFF. The DNA for the CDR3 is TGTGCCAGCAGAACTACCGCCGGGGAAAAACTGTTTTTT.

The J gene is TRBJ1-1, the V gene TRBV6-5; D uncertain. The V gene's germline CDR1 is MNHEY and CDR2 SVGAGI. Trimming pared 6 bases from V and 5 bases from J, leaving 10 bases between. CDR3 size: 12 residues. The CDR3, as DNA: TGTGCCAGCAGCCCTACCGGGACTGAAGCTTTCTTT. It translates to CASSPTGTEAFF.

This chain joins TRBV19 and TRBJ1-4; D is unclear. The V end lost 5 bases, the J end lost 2 bases, and 9 bases lay between the germline ends. Per the germline V gene, CDR1 is LNHDA and CDR2 is SQIVND (reference sequence). CDR3 size: 14 residues. In DNA form, the CDR3 reads TGTGCCAGTAGTCCGGGTTTCACTAATGAAAAACTGTTTTTT. Translating it yields CASSPGFTNEKLFF.

This chain uses TRBV18 with TRBJ2-7; perhaps TRBD1 as D (7 bases). Trimming took off 7 bases at V and 0 bases at J, with 10 bases between the two ends. The V gene's germline CDR1 is KGHSH and CDR2 LQKENI. The CDR3 consists of 13 residues. The CDR3 DNA sequence: TGTGCCAGCTGGGGGGACAGCTCCTACGAGCAGTACTTC. Encoded protein: CASWGDSSYEQYF.

The V call is TRBV7-2, the J call TRBJ2-3; D is perhaps TRBD2 (6 bases). V lost 3 bases and J lost 0, with 10 bases in between. This CDR3 has 15 amino acids. The germline V gene has CDR1 SGHTA and CDR2 FQGNSA. The CDR3 nucleotides read TGTGCCAGCAGCTTCGGGGGACCTAGCACAGATACGCAGTATTTT. Residues: CASSFGGPSTDTQYF.

This chain joins TRBV5-1 and TRBJ2-5, with 8 bases that match TRBD2. The germline CDR1 and CDR2 sequences are SGHRS and YFSETQ. V gave up 0 bases and J gave up 2 bases; unmatched junction bases: 3. The CDR3 extends over 15 amino acids. The CDR3 DNA follows: TGCGCCAGCAGCTTGGGGTCTAGCGGGCAAGAGACCCAGTACTTC. Encoded protein: CASSLGSSGQETQYF.